This T cell receptor (beta chain) was sequenced for a study of post-analysis software for immune sequencing data. The library was made from cDNA and included unique molecular identifiers. T cells, about 0.9 to 11 million of them, yielded 500,000 or so cDNA molecules. TCRdb re-derived calls from the PCR reads in MiXCR, one entry per CDR3 protein. The repertoire holds fewer than 900,000 distinct CDR3 sequences, with 35% to 55% as singletons. Trimming stripped 5 bases from V and 6 bases from J, with 17 bases between. Germline values: CDR1 SGHTA, CDR2 FQGNSA. This CDR3 contains 15 residues. Concerning this clonotype: Its antigen is as yet unknown.

The study's findings and limits: The five TRBV segments detected at higher frequency in patients than in controls included TRBV5-6, TRBV5-1 and TRBV20-1. Multiple sclerosis patients had significantly lower normalized Chao1 diversity than controls.

The receptor was derived from a girl aged 5-17 years with multiple sclerosis. Material for sequencing was blood. The rearrangement joins TRBV7-2 to TRBJ1-5; D is perhaps TRBD1 (6 bases). CDR3 protein: CASSRRPSRGQPQHF. CDR3 coding DNA: TGTGCCAGCAGCCGACGTCCCTCCAGGGGTCAGCCCCAGCATTTT.